What follows are 25 T cell receptor beta chains derived from one specimen sequenced in a study of blood T cell repertoires in COVID-19. Assay used: immunoSEQ multiplex PCR; TCRdb lists only in-frame clones, some missing. The repertoire holds about 320,000 clones, with roughly 87% as singletons. The sequencing sample was made of PBMCs or T cells enriched from blood (not recorded which). The receptors shown here come from a woman in her 30s who had recovered from COVID-19.

This chain joins TRBV5-1 and TRBJ2-1; 8 positions match TRBD2. In germline, CDR1 is SGHRS, CDR2 YFSETQ. The CDR3 runs to 18 residues. J was trimmed by 4 bases and V by 1 base; bases with no gene match: 13. CDR3 region: CASSLSLSQSGGYNEQFF. In nucleotides, the CDR3 is TGCGCCAGCAGCTTGTCCCTCTCCCAGAGCGGGGGTTACAATGAGCAGTTCTTC.

About this clone: Other nucleotide sequences from this sample produce the same CDR3. This CDR3 reads CSAGRNTEAFF. The DNA of the CDR3 is TGCAGTGCTGGCAGGAACACTGAAGCTTTCTTT. The chain combines TRBV20-1 with TRBJ1-1; D ambiguous. The CDR3 has 11 amino acids. Germline assignment: CDR1 DFQATT and CDR2 SNEGSKA (reference sequence). Deletions cut 5 bases from V and 1 base from J, with 5 bases between.

This chain connects TRBV6-5 to TRBJ2-1; perhaps TRBD1 as D (6 bases). CDR1 and CDR2 from the germline V gene are MNHEY and SVGAGI. Trimming shortened V by 0 bases and J by 7 bases, and 16 bases separated the two germline ends. The CDR3 sequence is 16 residues long. CDR3 sequence reads: CASSYSRPGAGNEQFF. CDR3 DNA sequence: TGTGCCAGCAGTTACTCGAGACCAGGGGCAGGGAATGAGCAGTTCTTC.

The chain carries TRBV7-2 and TRBJ1-5, with 8 bases lining up with TRBD1. CDR1 SGHTA and CDR2 FQGNSA come from the germline V gene. The V gene end was trimmed by 3 bases and the J gene end by 5 bases; junction bases not matched to a gene: 9. The CDR3 totals 16 residues. This CDR3 reads CASSLTGASSYQPQHF. The CDR3 coding sequence is TGTGCCAGCAGCTTGACAGGGGCTTCATCGTATCAGCCCCAGCATTTT.

This clone was seen more than once but under ten times. The rearrangement links TRBV12-3 or TRBV12-4 to TRBJ2-3; TRBD2 is a possible D gene (5 bases). Trimming removed 7 bases from V and 0 bases from J, with 8 bases in between. The CDR3 contains 13 residues. This CDR3 is CASTRTSTDTQYF. CDR3 DNA: TGTGCCAGCACTCGGACTAGCACAGATACGCAGTATTTT.

The V gene is TRBV11-2, the J gene TRBJ2-7; TRBD1 aligns across 7 bases. The trim removed 1 base at V and 0 bases at J, leaving 0 bases unmatched. The CDR3 length is 14 residues. Per the germline V gene, CDR1 is SGHAT and CDR2 is FQNNGV. In nucleotides, the CDR3 is TGTGCCAGCAGCTTAGGGGACAGCTCCTACGAGCAGTACTTC. It translates to CASSLGDSSYEQYF.

The genes are TRBV7-6 and TRBJ2-1, with 7 bases aligning to TRBD2. J was trimmed by 9 bases and V by 5 bases; bases with no gene match: 13. In germline, CDR1 is SGHVS, CDR2 FNYEAQ. The CDR3 spans 15 residues. The CDR3 DNA follows: TGTGCCAGCAGCCCAAACGGGGGGATCGGGAGTGAGCAGTTCTTC. Its protein is CASSPNGGIGSEQFF.

The chain couples TRBV14 to TRBJ2-5; D is unclear. Germline V gene sequence: CDR1 SGHDN, CDR2 FVKESK. CDR3 length equals 14 residues. Trimming cost V 1 base and J 5 bases, with 11 bases left between them. The CDR3 loop reads CASSQVHSSETQYF. CDR3 bases: TGTGCCAGCAGCCAAGTTCACAGCTCGGAGACCCAGTACTTC.

In this sample, this clone turned up a few times. This rearrangement joins TRBV13 to TRBJ1-4; 9 bases align to TRBD1. With 3 bases clipped from V and 3 bases from J, the junction kept 2 bases outside the gene matches. CDR1 is PRHDT, CDR2 FYEKMQ, per germline (reference sequence). CDR3 size: 15 residues. The CDR3 nucleotides are TGTGCCAGCAGCTTCCGGGACAGGGCTAATGAAAAACTGTTTTTT. Its protein is CASSFRDRANEKLFF.

The genes are TRBV11-1 and TRBJ2-2; possible D gene TRBD2, 6 bases. Trimming stripped 3 bases from V and 7 bases from J, with 9 bases between. In germline, CDR1 is SGHAT, CDR2 FQDESV (reference sequence). This CDR3 comprises 13 residues. CDR3 region: CASSFGGVGELFF. The CDR3 nucleotides are TGTGCCAGCAGCTTCGGGGGAGTCGGGGAGCTGTTTTTT.

This chain uses TRBV30 with TRBJ1-1; no firm D call. Trimming removed 5 bases at V and 3 bases at J, with 10 bases between. Germline loops: CDR1 GTSNPN, CDR2 SVGIG (reference sequence). The CDR3 extends over 12 amino acids. The CDR3 bases are TGTGCCTGGGGGAGAGAGGACACTGAAGCTTTCTTT. Its translation is CAWGREDTEAFF.

The chain combines TRBV4-2 with TRBJ1-2, with 7 bases that match TRBD1. With 0 bases clipped from V and 4 bases from J, the junction kept 8 bases outside the gene matches. CDR1 and CDR2 from the germline V gene are LGHNA and YNFKEQ. CDR3 length: 16 residues. CDR3 protein: CASSQDRRQGGYGYTF. CDR3 nucleotide sequence: TGTGCCAGCAGCCAAGATCGCCGACAGGGCGGCTATGGCTACACCTTC.

The chain has TRBV20-1 and TRBJ1-1, with 8 bases identical to TRBD1. The V and J ends lost 3 bases and 8 bases, in that order; junction bases with no gene match: 8. CDR1 DFQATT and CDR2 SNEGSKA come from the germline V gene (reference sequence). CDR3 length: 13 amino acids. For the CDR3, the DNA is TGCAGTGCTAGTCAGGTCCAGGGGGCGGAAGCTTTCTTT. Amino acids: CSASQVQGAEAFF.

J is TRBJ2-3 and V is TRBV30; the match to TRBD2 covers 10 bases. V gave up 3 bases and J gave up 4 bases; unmatched junction bases: 7. This CDR3 contains 15 residues. In germline, CDR1 is GTSNPN, CDR2 SVGIG (reference sequence). As DNA, the CDR3 is TGTGCCTGGAGCCGGCTAGCGGGGGCCGCAGATACGCAGTATTTT. Its translation is CAWSRLAGAADTQYF.

The CDR3: CASSQGGLAHEQFF. The CDR3, as DNA: TGCGCCAGCAGCCAAGGGGGACTAGCCCATGAGCAGTTCTTC. The chain recombines TRBV4-1 with TRBJ2-1, with 9 bases fitting TRBD2. The CDR3 consists of 14 residues. V gave up 1 base and J gave up 8 bases; unmatched junction bases: 3. In germline, CDR1 is MGHRA, CDR2 YSYEKL.

V usage is TRBV25-1 and J usage is TRBJ1-6; TRBD1 is a possible D gene (5 bases). The CDR3 covers 15 residues. Germline V CDR1 and CDR2: MGHDK, SYGVNS. V was trimmed by 4 bases and J by 5 bases, leaving 12 bases between them. CDR3 sequence (DNA): TGTGCCAGCAGTGGATTTACAGGAGATAATTCACCCCTCCACTTT. Its translation is CASSGFTGDNSPLHF. The whole variable domain, remainder taken from reference TRBV25-1 and TRBJ1-6, is EADIYQTPRYLVIGTGKKITLECSQTMGHDKMYWYQQDPGMELHLIHYSYGVNSTEKGDLSSESTVSRIRTEHFPLTLESARPSHTSQYLCASSGFTGDNSPLHFGNGTRLTVT.

The genes are TRBV7-3 and TRBJ2-3; 9 positions match TRBD1. From germline, CDR1 is SGHTA and CDR2 FQGTGA. J was trimmed by 5 bases and V by 5 bases; bases with no gene match: 5. The CDR3 has 14 amino acids. The CDR3 here is CASSPTGGGDTQYF. The CDR3, as DNA: TGTGCCAGCAGCCCCACAGGGGGCGGAGATACGCAGTATTTT.

This chain links TRBV7-2 with TRBJ2-3; the match to TRBD1 covers 7 bases. The CDR3 covers 15 residues. Per germline, CDR1 SGHTA and CDR2 FQGNSA. With V trimmed by 4 bases and J by 5 bases, 9 bases remained unmatched. CDR3 DNA: TGTGCCAGCAGCTACAGACAGGGACGGGTAGATACGCAGTATTTT. This codes for CASSYRQGRVDTQYF.

This clone was observed once. This chain links TRBV19 with TRBJ1-2; the D gene is possibly TRBD1 (6 bases). The germline V and J ends were trimmed by 3 bases and 5 bases, with 13 bases remaining between them. The germline CDR1 and CDR2 sequences are LNHDA and SQIVND (reference sequence). CDR3 length: 14 residues. This CDR3 reads CASSISKTGYGYTF. CDR3 DNA: TGTGCCAGTAGTATCTCTAAAACAGGGTATGGCTACACCTTC.

The CDR3 bases are TGTGCCTGGAGTAGGGGGAAATCAACCGGGGAGCTGTTTTTT. This translates into CAWSRGKSTGELFF. J is TRBJ2-2 and V is TRBV30, with D possibly TRBD1 on 6 matching bases. Trimming left V 2 bases short and J 5 bases short, with 12 bases between. CDR3 size: 14 residues. Germline loops: CDR1 GTSNPN, CDR2 SVGIG (reference sequence).

The chain carries TRBV19 and TRBJ2-7; 9 bases are a match to TRBD1. This CDR3 is built from 15 residues. With 5 bases clipped from V and 0 bases from J, the junction kept 5 bases outside the gene matches. CDR1 is LNHDA, CDR2 SQIVND, per germline (reference sequence). The CDR3 region is CASSGGQGPSYEQYF. As DNA, the CDR3 is TGTGCCAGTAGTGGGGGACAGGGACCCTCCTACGAGCAGTACTTC.

The V call is TRBV19, the J call TRBJ1-1; 8 bases match TRBD1. The germline CDR1 and CDR2 sequences are LNHDA and SQIVND (reference sequence). V was pared by 4 bases and J by 4 bases, with 5 bases of the junction left unmatched. This CDR3 region has 14 residues. The CDR3 DNA sequence: TGTGCCAGTAGTAACCCGGGACAGGTCACTGAAGCTTTCTTT. Translation gives CASSNPGQVTEAFF.

The chain is built from TRBV4-2 and TRBJ1-2; D may be TRBD1 (5 bases). The ends were cut back, 1 base at V and 5 bases at J, with 11 bases in the middle. Germline V lookup: CDR1 LGHNA, CDR2 YNFKEQ. This CDR3 is built from 14 residues. Here the CDR3 reads CASSQVMEGYGYTF. As DNA, the CDR3 is TGTGCCAGCAGCCAAGTTATGGAGGGGTATGGCTACACCTTC.

V gene TRBV5-6 combines with J gene TRBJ1-6; 7 bases fit TRBD1. The trim removed 0 bases at V and 6 bases at J, leaving 6 bases unmatched. Germline V gene lookup returns CDR1 SGHDT and CDR2 YYEEEE. This CDR3 comprises 16 residues. The CDR3 is CASSLGWDRVNSPLHF. The CDR3 DNA reads TGTGCCAGCAGCTTGGGATGGGACAGAGTTAATTCACCCCTCCACTTT.

The chain couples TRBV5-8 to TRBJ2-1; maybe TRBD2 (6 bases). CDR1 SGHTS and CDR2 YDEGEE come from the germline V gene. With 4 bases removed from V and 4 bases from J, the gap between germline ends came to 18 bases. The CDR3 is 16 amino acids. For the CDR3, the DNA is TGTGCCAGCAGCGCCCGCGGAGGGGCGATATACAATGAGCAGTTCTTC. Translation gives CASSARGGAIYNEQFF.